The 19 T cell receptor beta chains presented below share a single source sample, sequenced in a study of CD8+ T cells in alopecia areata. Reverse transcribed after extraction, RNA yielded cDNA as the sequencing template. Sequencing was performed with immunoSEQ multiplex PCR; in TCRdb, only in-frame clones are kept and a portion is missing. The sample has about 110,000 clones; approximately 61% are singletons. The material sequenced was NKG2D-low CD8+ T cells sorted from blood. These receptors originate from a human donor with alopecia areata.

This CDR3 is CASSFTGGGDSGGYTF. DNA for the CDR3: TGTGCCAGCAGCTTTACAGGAGGGGGCGATTCGGGTGGCTACACCTTC. V is TRBV11-2 and J is TRBJ1-2, with 7 bases that match TRBD1. The V segment lost 3 bases and the J segment 7 bases; nucleotides outside the gene matches: 14. This CDR3 spans 16 amino acids. The germline V gene encodes CDR1 SGHAT and CDR2 FQNNGV.

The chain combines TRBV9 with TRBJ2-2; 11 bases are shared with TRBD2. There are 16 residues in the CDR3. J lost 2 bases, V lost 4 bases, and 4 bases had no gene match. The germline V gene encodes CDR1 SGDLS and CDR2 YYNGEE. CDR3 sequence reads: CASSSGLAVNTGELFF. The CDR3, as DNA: TGTGCCAGCAGCTCGGGACTAGCGGTTAACACCGGGGAGCTGTTTTTT.

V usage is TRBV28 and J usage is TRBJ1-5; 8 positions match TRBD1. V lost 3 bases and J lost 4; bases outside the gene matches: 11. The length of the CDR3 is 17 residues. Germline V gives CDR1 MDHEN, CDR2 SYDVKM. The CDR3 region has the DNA TGTGCCAGCAGTTTCCCCCGGGACAGGAACCATAATCAGCCCCAGCATTTT. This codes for CASSFPRDRNHNQPQHF.

The CDR3 bases are TGTGCCAGCAGGGATACAGGGGGGTCCTACAATGAGCAGTTCTTC. Protein sequence: CASRDTGGSYNEQFF. V gene TRBV6-5 combines with J gene TRBJ2-1, with TRBD1 identical over 8 bases. Trimming took 6 bases from V and 1 from J; bases not matched to a gene: 5. CDR3 length: 15 amino acids. Germline-derived CDR1 and CDR2 are MNHEY and SVGAGI.

In DNA, the CDR3 is TGCGCCAGCAGTGAACAGCTAGCCTACGAGCAGTACTTC. Protein: CASSEQLAYEQYF. The V and J genes are TRBV10-2 and TRBJ2-7; D not certain. The ends were cut back, 3 bases at V and 2 bases at J, with 8 bases in the middle. The CDR3 spans 13 residues. CDR1 WSHSY and CDR2 SAAADI come from the germline V gene.

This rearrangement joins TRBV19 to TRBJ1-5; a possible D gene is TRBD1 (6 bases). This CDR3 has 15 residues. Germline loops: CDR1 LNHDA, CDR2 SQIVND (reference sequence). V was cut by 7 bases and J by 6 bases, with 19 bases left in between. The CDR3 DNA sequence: TGTGCCAGTACCATCTGGGGGGCGAAGGGTCAGCCCCAGCATTTT. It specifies CASTIWGAKGQPQHF. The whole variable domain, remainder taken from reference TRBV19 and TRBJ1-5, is DGGITQSPKYLFRKEGQNVTLSCEQNLNHDAMYWYRQDPGQGLRLIYYSQIVNDFQKGDIAEGYSVSREKKESFPLTVTSAQKNPTAFYLCASTIWGAKGQPQHFGDGTRLSIL.

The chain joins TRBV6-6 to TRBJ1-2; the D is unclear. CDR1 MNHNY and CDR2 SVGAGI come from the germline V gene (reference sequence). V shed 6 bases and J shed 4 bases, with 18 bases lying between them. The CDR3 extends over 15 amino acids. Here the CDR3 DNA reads TGTGCCAGCAGCGAACGCAGCACAGATCCCTATGGCTACACCTTC. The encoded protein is CASSERSTDPYGYTF.

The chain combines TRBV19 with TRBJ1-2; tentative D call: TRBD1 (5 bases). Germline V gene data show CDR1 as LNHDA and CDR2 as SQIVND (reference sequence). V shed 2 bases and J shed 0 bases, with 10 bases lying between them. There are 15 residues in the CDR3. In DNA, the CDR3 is TGTGCCAGTAGTATAATTGACAGCCCTAACTATGGCTACACCTTC. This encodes CASSIIDSPNYGYTF.

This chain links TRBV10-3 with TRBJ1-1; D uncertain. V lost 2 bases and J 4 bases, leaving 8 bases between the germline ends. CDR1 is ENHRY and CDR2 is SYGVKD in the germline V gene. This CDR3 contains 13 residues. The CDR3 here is CAISEADFTEAFF. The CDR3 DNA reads TGTGCCATCAGTGAGGCAGATTTCACTGAAGCTTTCTTT.

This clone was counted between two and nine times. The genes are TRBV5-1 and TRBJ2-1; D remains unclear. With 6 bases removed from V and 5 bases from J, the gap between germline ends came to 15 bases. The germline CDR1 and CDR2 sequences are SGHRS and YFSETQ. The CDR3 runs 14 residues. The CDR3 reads CASIGSGPNNEQFF. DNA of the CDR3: TGCGCCAGCATCGGCTCCGGACCGAACAATGAGCAGTTCTTC.

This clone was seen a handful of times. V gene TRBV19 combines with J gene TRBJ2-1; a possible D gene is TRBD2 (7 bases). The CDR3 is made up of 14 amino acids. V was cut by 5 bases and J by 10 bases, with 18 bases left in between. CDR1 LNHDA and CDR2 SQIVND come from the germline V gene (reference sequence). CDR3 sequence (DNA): TGTGCCAGTAGTCCAGGGGACTATTTTGGGGAGCAGTTCTTC. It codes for CASSPGDYFGEQFF.

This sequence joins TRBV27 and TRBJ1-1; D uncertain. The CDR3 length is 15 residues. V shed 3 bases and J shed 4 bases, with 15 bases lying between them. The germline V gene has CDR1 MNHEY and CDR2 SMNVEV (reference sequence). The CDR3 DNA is TGTGCCAGCAGTTTGTACAGTGCGGGGATCACTGAAGCTTTCTTT. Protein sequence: CASSLYSAGITEAFF.

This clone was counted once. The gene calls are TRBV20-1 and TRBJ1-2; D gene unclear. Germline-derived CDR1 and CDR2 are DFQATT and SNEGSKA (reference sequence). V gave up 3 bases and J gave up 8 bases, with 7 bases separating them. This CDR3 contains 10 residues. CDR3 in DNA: TGCAGTGCTAGTTCGGTCGGCTACACCTTC. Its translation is CSASSVGYTF.

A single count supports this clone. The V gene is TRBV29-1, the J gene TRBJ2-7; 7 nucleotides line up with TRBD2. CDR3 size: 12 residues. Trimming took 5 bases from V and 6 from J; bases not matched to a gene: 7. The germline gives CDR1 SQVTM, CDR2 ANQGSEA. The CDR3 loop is CSVTGRGGEQYF. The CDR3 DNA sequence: TGCAGCGTTACGGGGCGCGGGGGCGAGCAGTACTTC.

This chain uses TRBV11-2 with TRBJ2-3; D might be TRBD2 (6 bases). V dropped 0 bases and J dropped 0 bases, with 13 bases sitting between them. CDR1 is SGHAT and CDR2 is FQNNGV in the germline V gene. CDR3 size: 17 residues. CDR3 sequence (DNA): TGTGCCAGCAGCTTAGAATACGGGGGATCAAGCACAGATACGCAGTATTTT. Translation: CASSLEYGGSSTDTQYF.

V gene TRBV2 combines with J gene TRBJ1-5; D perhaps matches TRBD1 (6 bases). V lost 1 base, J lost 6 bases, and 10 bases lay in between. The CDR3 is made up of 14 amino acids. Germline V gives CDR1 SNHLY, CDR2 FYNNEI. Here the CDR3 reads CASSEEGGFQPQHF. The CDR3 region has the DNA TGTGCCAGCAGTGAAGAAGGGGGTTTTCAGCCCCAGCATTTT.

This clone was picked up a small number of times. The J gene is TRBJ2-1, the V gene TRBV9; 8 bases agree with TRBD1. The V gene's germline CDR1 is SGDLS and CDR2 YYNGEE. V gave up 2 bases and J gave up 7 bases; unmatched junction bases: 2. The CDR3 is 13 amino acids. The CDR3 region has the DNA TGTGCCAGCAGCGTTACAGGGGGAAATGAGCAGTTCTTC. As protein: CASSVTGGNEQFF.

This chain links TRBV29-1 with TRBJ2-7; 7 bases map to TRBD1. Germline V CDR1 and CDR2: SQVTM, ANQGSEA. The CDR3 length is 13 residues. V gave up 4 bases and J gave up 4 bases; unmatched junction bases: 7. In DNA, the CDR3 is TGCAGCGTTGGCGGCGACAGGGTTTACGAGCAGTACTTC. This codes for CSVGGDRVYEQYF.

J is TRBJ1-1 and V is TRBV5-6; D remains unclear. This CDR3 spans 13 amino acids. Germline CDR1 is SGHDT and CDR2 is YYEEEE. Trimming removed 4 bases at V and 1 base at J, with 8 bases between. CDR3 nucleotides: TGTGCCAGCAGCACAGCAGGGAACACTGAAGCTTTCTTT. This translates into CASSTAGNTEAFF.